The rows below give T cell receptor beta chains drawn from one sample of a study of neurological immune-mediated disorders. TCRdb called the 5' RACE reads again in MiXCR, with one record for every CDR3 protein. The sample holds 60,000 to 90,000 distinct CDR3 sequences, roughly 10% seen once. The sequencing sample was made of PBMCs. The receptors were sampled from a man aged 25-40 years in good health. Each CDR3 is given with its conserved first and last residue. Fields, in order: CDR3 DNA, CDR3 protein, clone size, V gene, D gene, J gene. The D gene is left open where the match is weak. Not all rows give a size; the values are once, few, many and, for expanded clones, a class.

cdr3_nt: TGTGTCAGCAGTTTAGGTCGAAGTGAGCAGTTCTTC; cdr3_aa: CVSSLGRSEQFF; clone_size: once; v_call: TRBV12-3/TRBV12-4; d_call: -; j_call: TRBJ2-1
cdr3_nt: TGTGCCAGCAGGGAACAGGGAGCGAACACTGAAGCTTTCTTT; cdr3_aa: CASREQGANTEAFF; clone_size: many; v_call: TRBV3-1; d_call: -; j_call: TRBJ1-1
cdr3_nt: TGCGCCAGCAGCCCGGGACAGGGCATCCAAGAGACCCAGTACTTC; cdr3_aa: CASSPGQGIQETQYF; clone_size: -; v_call: TRBV10-1; d_call: TRBD1; j_call: TRBJ2-5
cdr3_nt: TGTGCCAGCAGTGAGAGGCCGAGCAATGAGCAGTTCTTC; cdr3_aa: CASSERPSNEQFF; clone_size: -; v_call: TRBV6-4; d_call: -; j_call: TRBJ2-1
cdr3_nt: TGCGCCAGCAGCTTGGAACTAGCGGGGAGGGGTGAGCAGTTCTTC; cdr3_aa: CASSLELAGRGEQFF; clone_size: many; v_call: TRBV5-1; d_call: TRBD2; j_call: TRBJ2-1
cdr3_nt: TGCAGTGCTAGAGTCTCGGGGGACGGCTACACCTTC; cdr3_aa: CSARVSGDGYTF; clone_size: many; v_call: TRBV20-1; d_call: -; j_call: TRBJ1-2
cdr3_nt: TGCAGCGGGGACGCCAATGAGCAGTTCTTC; cdr3_aa: CSGDANEQFF; clone_size: many; v_call: TRBV29-1; d_call: -; j_call: TRBJ2-1
cdr3_nt: TGTGCCAGCAGTCCCGGGACAGGCGGTAGTCGGCAGTACTTC; cdr3_aa: CASSPGTGGSRQYF; clone_size: many; v_call: TRBV12-3/TRBV12-4; d_call: TRBD1; j_call: TRBJ2-7
cdr3_nt: TGCGCCAGCAGCTTGGGGCTGGAGGGGAGTGGCTACACCTTC; cdr3_aa: CASSLGLEGSGYTF; clone_size: many; v_call: TRBV5-1; d_call: -; j_call: TRBJ1-2
cdr3_nt: TGTGCCAGCAGTCTCAGAGCGGCAGATACGCAGTATTTT; cdr3_aa: CASSLRAADTQYF; clone_size: few; v_call: TRBV12-3/TRBV12-4; d_call: -; j_call: TRBJ2-3
cdr3_nt: TGCGCCAGCAGCCCGGAGGTTGGTAGTTCCTACAATGAGCAGTTCTTC; cdr3_aa: CASSPEVGSSYNEQFF; clone_size: many; v_call: TRBV5-1; d_call: -; j_call: TRBJ2-1
cdr3_nt: TGCGCCAGCAGCAGGGGACTAGCGGGAGACTTCTCCTACGAGCAGTACTTC; cdr3_aa: CASSRGLAGDFSYEQYF; clone_size: -; v_call: TRBV5-1; d_call: TRBD2; j_call: TRBJ2-7
cdr3_nt: TGTGCCAGCAGCCTGGCCGGGACAGGGGGCGGAGACATTCAGTACTTC; cdr3_aa: CASSLAGTGGGDIQYF; clone_size: many; v_call: TRBV7-2; d_call: TRBD1; j_call: TRBJ2-4
cdr3_nt: TGCGCCAGCAGCCCCGGCCGCGGGAGCTCTGCCTACGAGCAGTACTTC; cdr3_aa: CASSPGRGSSAYEQYF; clone_size: many; v_call: TRBV5-1; d_call: TRBD2; j_call: TRBJ2-7
cdr3_nt: TGCGCCAGCAGCAAGGACATGAGTAGCACAGATACGCAGTATTTT; cdr3_aa: CASSKDMSSTDTQYF; clone_size: -; v_call: TRBV5-1; d_call: -; j_call: TRBJ2-3
cdr3_nt: TGTGCCAGCAGCGTAGAGGACTACGAGCAGTACTTC; cdr3_aa: CASSVEDYEQYF; clone_size: many; v_call: TRBV9; d_call: -; j_call: TRBJ2-7
cdr3_nt: TGTGCCAGCAGCCCCGGGACAGTCACCTACGAGCAGTACTTC; cdr3_aa: CASSPGTVTYEQYF; clone_size: -; v_call: TRBV14; d_call: TRBD1; j_call: TRBJ2-7
cdr3_nt: TGCGCCAGCAGCCTTAGCGGCAATGAGCAGTTCTTC; cdr3_aa: CASSLSGNEQFF; clone_size: many; v_call: TRBV4-1; d_call: -; j_call: TRBJ2-1
cdr3_nt: TGTGCCACCAGCAAAACCGCCCCCCTAGCGGGAGTGGGTACCTACGAGCAGTACTTC; cdr3_aa: CATSKTAPLAGVGTYEQYF; clone_size: many; v_call: TRBV15; d_call: TRBD2; j_call: TRBJ2-7
cdr3_nt: TGCGCCAGCAGCCCGACCGGCGGGGGGCGCAGGGCAGATACGCAGTATTTT; cdr3_aa: CASSPTGGGRRADTQYF; clone_size: many; v_call: TRBV5-1; d_call: TRBD2; j_call: TRBJ2-3
cdr3_nt: TGTGCCAGCAGCGTAGGCCCGGATAGCATTCAGTACTTC; cdr3_aa: CASSVGPDSIQYF; clone_size: many; v_call: TRBV9; d_call: -; j_call: TRBJ2-4
cdr3_nt: TGTGCCAGCAGGGACGGGACTAGGTCCCACGAGCAGTACTTC; cdr3_aa: CASRDGTRSHEQYF; clone_size: many; v_call: TRBV6-6; d_call: TRBD2; j_call: TRBJ2-7
cdr3_nt: TGTGCCAGCAGCTCCGGGGGTAGCGGCACTGAAGCTTTCTTT; cdr3_aa: CASSSGGSGTEAFF; clone_size: many; v_call: TRBV7-9; d_call: -; j_call: TRBJ1-1
cdr3_nt: TGTGCCAGCAGCCAAGGGTTTGCAAGGGGGCAAGAGACCCAGTACTTC; cdr3_aa: CASSQGFARGQETQYF; clone_size: -; v_call: TRBV14; d_call: -; j_call: TRBJ2-5
cdr3_nt: TGTGCCAGCAGCGTAGCTCGTGGCGAGAGCTCCTACAATGAGCAGTTCTTC; cdr3_aa: CASSVARGESSYNEQFF; clone_size: many; v_call: TRBV9; d_call: -; j_call: TRBJ2-1
cdr3_nt: TGTGCCAGCAGCCCCCGGGGGGGTTGGGCTGTGGCGCAGCCCCAGCATTTT; cdr3_aa: CASSPRGGWAVAQPQHF; clone_size: many; v_call: TRBV7-2; d_call: -; j_call: TRBJ1-5
cdr3_nt: TGTGCCAGTAGTATAGGTGGGAAACAGGAGCCGACCTACGAGCAGTACTTC; cdr3_aa: CASSIGGKQEPTYEQYF; clone_size: few; v_call: TRBV19; d_call: -; j_call: TRBJ2-7
cdr3_nt: TGTGCCAGCAGTTACGGGGCTAGCGGGAGTCTAGAGACCCAGTACTTC; cdr3_aa: CASSYGASGSLETQYF; clone_size: many; v_call: TRBV6-6; d_call: TRBD2; j_call: TRBJ2-5
cdr3_nt: TGTGCCAGCAGTTACTCGGCTGGAGGGGCGGGTGGCTACACCTTC; cdr3_aa: CASSYSAGGAGGYTF; clone_size: many; v_call: TRBV6-5; d_call: -; j_call: TRBJ1-2
cdr3_nt: TGTGCCAGCAGTTCAGAGTCGGACAGGGGAACCTACGAGCAGTACTTC; cdr3_aa: CASSSESDRGTYEQYF; clone_size: many; v_call: TRBV28; d_call: TRBD1; j_call: TRBJ2-7
cdr3_nt: TGTGCCAGCAGACCCGGGATCCCAAATAGCTACGAGCAGTACTTC; cdr3_aa: CASRPGIPNSYEQYF; clone_size: few; v_call: TRBV12-3/TRBV12-4; d_call: -; j_call: TRBJ2-7
cdr3_nt: TGTGCCAGCAGTTTCGGACAGGGGTATGGCTACACCTTC; cdr3_aa: CASSFGQGYGYTF; clone_size: -; v_call: TRBV27; d_call: TRBD1; j_call: TRBJ1-2
cdr3_nt: TGTGCCAGCAAGTACGTGACCGGGGAGCTGTTTTTT; cdr3_aa: CASKYVTGELFF; clone_size: many; v_call: TRBV12-3/TRBV12-4; d_call: -; j_call: TRBJ2-2